The 13 T cell receptor beta chains below were found in one sample sequenced in a study of T cells in Graves' hyperthyroidism and ophthalmopathy. TCR beta CDR3 regions were amplified from RNA transcripts. The study used the HTBI primer set for a first-round RT-PCR of the TCR CDR3. TCRdb independently ran MiXCR on the multiplex PCR reads; one entry per CDR3 protein. This table holds about 520,000 distinct CDR3 sequences, around 22% found once. Sequences were obtained from blood. All receptors derive from a woman younger than 45 with Graves' ophthalmopathy.

This clonotype has ten or more counts. V is TRBV5-1 and J is TRBJ2-7; 15 positions match TRBD2. Per the germline V gene, CDR1 is SGHRS and CDR2 is YFSETQ. This CDR3 has 17 amino acids. The J segment lost 5 bases and the V segment lost 4 bases, leaving 10 bases of the junction unmatched. CDR3 in DNA: TGCGCCAGCAGCCCGGGACTAGCGGGGGGCCCCCCCAACGAGCAGTACTTC. It codes for CASSPGLAGGPPNEQYF.

This chain joins TRBV14 and TRBJ2-7; D unclear. The V gene's germline CDR1 is SGHDN and CDR2 FVKESK. The CDR3 spans 14 residues. V was trimmed by 4 bases and J by 7 bases, leaving 17 bases between them. The CDR3 protein is CASSPHLNSGEQYF. The CDR3 nucleotides are TGTGCCAGCAGCCCCCACCTAAATTCTGGTGAGCAGTACTTC.

V usage is TRBV12-3 or TRBV12-4 and J usage is TRBJ1-3, with D perhaps TRBD1 (5 bases). This CDR3 spans 16 amino acids. V was trimmed by 1 base and J by 0 bases, leaving 10 bases between them. Written as DNA, the CDR3 is TGTGCCAGCAGTTTAGACGGGGGTTACTCTGGAAACACCATATATTTT. Translation gives CASSLDGGYSGNTIYF.

This clonotype was detected many times. This chain's CDR3 is CASRQSTGDIQYF. The CDR3 region has the DNA TGTGCCAGCAGGCAGTCGACAGGGGACATTCAGTACTTC. This sequence joins TRBV6-2 or TRBV6-3 and TRBJ2-4; 8 nucleotides agree with TRBD1. The CDR3 has 13 amino acids. V lost 6 bases, J lost 8 bases, and 6 bases stayed unmatched. The germline gives CDR1 MNHEY, CDR2 SVGEGT.

The chain is built from TRBV28 and TRBJ1-1; a possible D gene is TRBD1 (6 bases). The CDR3 length is 15 residues. Trimming stripped 5 bases from V and 1 base from J, with 14 bases between. Per germline, CDR1 MDHEN and CDR2 SYDVKM. The CDR3 region has the DNA TGTGCCAGCAGTCCCACAGGGAAGTGGAACACTGAAGCTTTCTTT. Residues: CASSPTGKWNTEAFF.

A remark on this clonotype: One junction end disagrees with the germline gene, perhaps due to a read error. The V call is TRBV6-5, the J call TRBJ2-6; no firm D call. Germline V gene sequence: CDR1 MNHEY, CDR2 SVGAGI. This CDR3 has 15 residues. The CDR3: CASSSGYSWAYVLTF. The CDR3 DNA is TGTGCCAGCAGTTCCGGATACTCTTGGGCCTACGTCCTGACTTTC.

The sample holds many counts of this clonotype. An end of the junction does not agree with germline; a read error may underlie this. J is TRBJ2-7 and V is TRBV24-1; possible D gene TRBD2, 6 bases. There are 12 residues in the CDR3. Germline V gives CDR1 KGHDR, CDR2 SFDVKD. CDR3 sequence reads: CATTGEFGEQYF. The CDR3 DNA sequence: TGTGCTACCACGGGGGAATTCGGCGAGCAGTACTTC.

The chain uses TRBV12-3 or TRBV12-4 and TRBJ2-7, with 9 bases identical to TRBD1. This CDR3 is 13 amino acids long. The V and J ends lost 6 bases and 6 bases, in that order; junction bases with no gene match: 6. This chain's CDR3 is CASRYLTGGEQYF. The CDR3 DNA is TGTGCCAGCAGGTACTTGACAGGGGGCGAGCAGTACTTC.

The chain is built from TRBV28 and TRBJ1-5; TRBD1 agrees at 7 bases. The CDR3 has 16 residues. The germline V gene encodes CDR1 MDHEN and CDR2 SYDVKM. The junction had 8 bases not matched to a gene; V was cut back by 5 bases and J by 1 base. In DNA, the CDR3 is TGTGCCAGCAGTCCGGAACAGGGGTGGAGCAATCAGCCCCAGCATTTT. This gives the protein CASSPEQGWSNQPQHF. The complete variable domain, with remaining parts taken from reference TRBV28 and TRBJ1-5, reads DVKVTQSSRYLVKRTGEKVFLECVQDMDHENMFWYRQDPGLGLRLIYFSYDVKMKEKGDIPEGYSVSREKKERFSLILESASTNQTSMYLCASSPEQGWSNQPQHFGDGTRLSIL.

In this sample, this clonotype turned up many times. V and J are TRBV11-2 and TRBJ1-3; 11 nucleotides match TRBD1. The V and J ends lost 4 bases and 2 bases, in that order; junction bases with no gene match: 4. The CDR3 is 16 amino acids. Germline-derived CDR1 and CDR2 are SGHAT and FQNNGV. The CDR3 coding sequence is TGTGCCAGCAGCTCGTGGACAGGGGGCGCTGGAAACACCATATATTTT. As protein: CASSSWTGGAGNTIYF.

This clonotype was found many times. The genes are TRBV12-3 or TRBV12-4 and TRBJ1-5; D uncertain. Trimming left V 5 bases short and J 0 bases short, with 14 bases between. The CDR3 covers 16 residues. CDR3 sequence: CASSTPTEYSNQPQHF. In nucleotides, the CDR3 is TGTGCCAGCAGTACACCTACAGAATATAGCAATCAGCCCCAGCATTTT.

This clonotype was found many times. This rearrangement joins TRBV27 to TRBJ2-2; D ambiguous. CDR3 length equals 14 residues. Between the trimmed V and J ends, which lost 6 bases and 0 bases, there was a span of 8 bases. In germline, CDR1 is MNHEY, CDR2 SMNVEV (reference sequence). The CDR3 is CASSVAANTGELFF. CDR3 coding DNA: TGTGCCAGCAGCGTAGCCGCGAACACCGGGGAGCTGTTTTTT.

This clonotype has ten or more counts. The chain is built from TRBV29-1 and TRBJ1-1; a possible D gene is TRBD1 (6 bases). Trimming stripped 6 bases from V and 5 bases from J, with 10 bases between. CDR1 and CDR2 from the germline V gene are SQVTM and ANQGSEA. The CDR3 runs 11 residues. The CDR3 bases are TGCAGCGTGGCAGGGGTAACTGAAGCTTTCTTT. Residues: CSVAGVTEAFF.